The rows below give T cell receptor beta chains drawn from one sample of a study of T-cell memory formation after mild COVID-19. Each CDR3 protein gets one entry after TCRdb re-called the 5' RACE reads with MiXCR. The data show around 510,000 distinct CDR3 sequences, about 20% seen once. Sample: PBMCs or a T cell subset sorted from them (not recorded which). All receptors come from an adult woman who had mild COVID-19 (a few samples of this study predate the infection). Cell type and time point are not known. Each CDR3 is given with its conserved first and last residue. The D gene is left open where the match is weak. A row's size may be missing; if present it is once, few, many or a size class.

clone size,J gene,V gene,D gene,CDR3 protein,CDR3 DNA
few,TRBJ2-1,TRBV6-9,-,CASSKVPYNEQFF,TGTGCCAGTTCAAAGGTACCCTACAATGAGCAGTTCTTC
few,TRBJ1-4,TRBV5-1,-,CASADVGGREKLFF,TGCGCCAGCGCAGACGTTGGGGGTAGAGAAAAACTGTTTTTT
few,TRBJ1-5,TRBV20-1,-,CSVSGQNSNQPQHF,TGCAGTGTTTCTGGACAGAATAGCAATCAGCCCCAGCATTTT
few,TRBJ1-2,TRBV19,-,CASTRGQNYGYTF,TGTGCCAGTACCCGCGGGCAGAACTATGGCTACACCTTC
-,TRBJ2-1,TRBV5-5,TRBD2,CASSLLAGQYNEQFF,TGTGCCAGCAGCTTGTTAGCGGGACAATACAATGAGCAGTTCTTC
-,TRBJ2-3,TRBV12-3/TRBV12-4,-,CASSQKGTSTDTQYF,TGTGCCAGCAGTCAGAAGGGGACTAGCACAGATACGCAGTATTTT
-,TRBJ2-6,TRBV5-1,-,CASTRSGAGANVLTF,TGCGCCAGCACCCGATCGGGAGCTGGGGCCAACGTCCTGACTTTC
few,TRBJ2-1,TRBV7-9,TRBD1,CASSAGQGERNEQFF,TGTGCCAGCAGCGCCGGACAGGGGGAACGGAATGAGCAGTTCTTC
few,TRBJ1-5,TRBV2,-,CASSSMDRGQPQHF,TGTGCCAGCAGCTCTATGGATCGCGGGCAGCCCCAGCATTTT
-,TRBJ1-6,TRBV20-1,-,CSARTGKNPPLHF,TGCAGTGCTCGAACAGGGAAAAATCCACCCCTCCACTTT
many,TRBJ2-5,TRBV5-1,-,CASSLDREQETQYF,TGCGCCAGCAGCTTGGACAGGGAGCAAGAGACCCAGTACTTC
-,TRBJ1-4,TRBV5-1,-,CASSPGQDEKLFF,TGCGCCAGCAGCCCTGGACAAGATGAAAAACTGTTTTTT
-,TRBJ1-1,TRBV5-5,-,CASSLRWGVTEAFF,TGTGCCAGCAGCCTCCGTTGGGGGGTCACTGAAGCTTTCTTT
few,TRBJ1-4,TRBV11-2,-,CASSSRLPTQGSGEKLFF,TGTGCCAGCAGCTCACGACTACCTACACAGGGCAGCGGTGAAAAACTGTTTTTT
-,TRBJ1-1,TRBV11-2,-,CASSLDSRTGRAFF,TGTGCCAGCAGCTTAGACTCTCGGACTGGGAGGGCTTTCTTT
few,TRBJ1-1,TRBV7-3,-,CASSSRHGAEAFF,TGTGCCAGCAGCTCCCGACATGGCGCTGAAGCTTTCTTT
few,TRBJ2-1,TRBV19,TRBD2,CASSPGRGRPNEQFF,TGTGCCAGTAGCCCCGGGCGGGGGAGACCCAATGAGCAGTTCTTC
few,TRBJ2-1,TRBV9,TRBD2,CASSPSGRAWDEQFF,TGTGCCAGCAGCCCAAGCGGGAGGGCCTGGGATGAGCAGTTCTTC
-,TRBJ2-7,TRBV7-2,TRBD2,CASSLEGTSGRGNEQYF,TGTGCCAGCAGCTTAGAAGGGACTAGCGGGAGGGGGAACGAGCAGTACTTC
-,TRBJ2-2,TRBV27,TRBD2,CASSIIAGEPGELFF,TGTGCCAGCAGTATCATAGCGGGGGAGCCCGGGGAGCTGTTTTTT
few,TRBJ2-1,TRBV2,-,CASSPSWRVALNEQFF,TGTGCCAGCAGTCCCTCTTGGCGGGTAGCGTTAAATGAGCAGTTCTTC
few,TRBJ2-3,TRBV5-1,TRBD2,CASSWPRLAGARGDTQYF,TGCGCCAGCAGCTGGCCCAGGCTAGCGGGGGCGCGGGGGGATACGCAGTATTTT
-,TRBJ1-1,TRBV7-6,-,CASSTGWEGNTEAFF,TGTGCCAGCAGCACCGGGTGGGAGGGGAACACTGAAGCTTTCTTT
-,TRBJ1-5,TRBV20-1,-,CSARGAGGNQPQHF,TGCAGTGCTAGAGGAGCCGGGGGCAATCAGCCCCAGCATTTT
-,TRBJ2-7,TRBV7-9,-,CASSSHLSYEQYF,TGTGCCAGCAGCTCCCACCTCTCCTACGAGCAGTACTTC
few,TRBJ2-2,TRBV24-1,-,CATSDSWVANTGELFF,TGTGCCACCAGTGATTCCTGGGTCGCCAACACCGGGGAGCTGTTTTTT
few,TRBJ1-1,TRBV4-2,TRBD1,CASSPRDRVMGGTEAFF,TGTGCCAGCAGCCCCCGGGACAGGGTTATGGGTGGCACTGAAGCTTTCTTT
few,TRBJ2-7,TRBV5-1,-,CASSFKTASYEQYF,TGCGCCAGCAGCTTTAAGACAGCATCCTACGAGCAGTACTTC
-,TRBJ2-1,TRBV3-1,TRBD2,CASSQDFGGGQSEQFF,TGTGCCAGCAGCCAAGATTTCGGGGGGGGCCAGTCTGAGCAGTTCTTC
-,TRBJ2-7,TRBV4-3,-,CASSQGYSLSPPYF,TGCGCCAGCAGCCAAGGATACAGCCTTTCTCCGCCGTACTTC
-,TRBJ2-5,TRBV20-1,TRBD2,CSAPAAGAGQETQYF,TGCAGTGCTCCGGCCGCGGGAGCGGGGCAAGAGACCCAGTACTTC
many,TRBJ2-1,TRBV18,TRBD1,CASSPGTGGKDEQFF,TGTGCCAGCTCACCGGGGACAGGGGGCAAAGATGAGCAGTTCTTC